The 6 T cell receptor beta chains in this list originate from one sample, sequenced in a study of human T cells and chemical hapten exposure. TCRdb reprocessed the RACE reads with MiXCR, giving one entry per CDR3 protein. The data show about 84,000 distinct CDR3 sequences, roughly 10% seen once. Time point defined: patch test 2, 6 weeks after DPC sensitization. This sample's treatment: therapeutic diphenylcyclopropenone sensitization with weekly scalp DPC. This material consisted of whole blood, taken in connection with sensitization to the hapten diphenylcyclopropenone (DPC). Receptors were obtained from a woman aged 45-65 years with alopecia areata. Some clones in this sample may be carry-over from other donors' samples.

The genes are TRBV5-1 and TRBJ2-3, with D hard to call. Germline-derived CDR1 and CDR2 are SGHRS and YFSETQ. CDR3 length equals 14 residues. Trimming took 0 bases from V and 0 from J, leaving 5 bases between them. CDR3 amino acids: CASSLVSSTDTQYF. In DNA, the CDR3 is TGCGCCAGCAGCTTGGTATCCAGCACAGATACGCAGTATTTT. Drawing the rest from reference TRBV5-1 and TRBJ2-3, the complete variable domain is KAGVTQTPRYLIKTRGQQVTLSCSPISGHRSVSWYQQTPGQGLQFLFEYFSETQRNKGNFPGRFSGRQFSNSRSEMNVSTLELGDSALYLCASSLVSSTDTQYFGPGTRLTVL.

This clonotype was counted ten times or more. The gene calls are TRBV7-2 and TRBJ2-1; D not certain. V lost 5 bases to trimming and J lost 4 bases, with 9 bases between them. This CDR3 comprises 13 residues. CDR1 and CDR2 (germline): SGHTA, FQGNSA. As DNA, the CDR3 is TGTGCCAGCAGCCCAGGAGTTTACAATGAGCAGTTCTTC. It encodes CASSPGVYNEQFF.

This chain links TRBV11-2 with TRBJ2-7; TRBD1 agrees at 7 bases. Unmatched junction bases numbered 22, after V lost 5 bases and J lost 3 bases. Germline loops: CDR1 SGHAT, CDR2 FQNNGV. CDR3 length equals 19 residues. CDR3 coding DNA: TGTGCCAGCAGCCGAGGGTTTGAGTTGGAGCTACCAGGGGGCTACGAGCAGTACTTC. Translation: CASSRGFELELPGGYEQYF.

This clonotype was counted only a few times. The rearrangement joins TRBV7-2 to TRBJ2-3, with 9 bases fitting TRBD1. The junction had 4 bases not matched to a gene; V was cut back by 2 bases and J by 4 bases. The CDR3 sequence is 15 residues long. Germline CDR1 reads SGHTA; CDR2 reads FQGNSA. In DNA, the CDR3 is TGTGCCAGCAGCTTACTGGGACAGGGCGCAGATACGCAGTATTTT. Protein: CASSLLGQGADTQYF. The whole variable domain, remainder taken from reference TRBV7-2 and TRBJ2-3, is GAGVSQSPSNKVTEKGKDVELRCDPISGHTALYWYRQSLGQGLEFLIYFQGNSAPDKSGLPSDRFSAERTGGSVSTLTIQRTQQEDSAVYLCASSLLGQGADTQYFGPGTRLTVL.

This clonotype was seen a handful of times. CDR3 sequence: CASSASTLGYTEAFF. The CDR3 nucleotides are TGTGCCAGCAGCGCCTCCACATTAGGTTACACTGAAGCTTTCTTT. The rearrangement uses TRBV9 and TRBJ1-1, with unresolved D. The CDR3 length is 15 residues. The V end lost 3 bases, the J end lost 3 bases, and 15 bases lay between the germline ends. Germline-derived CDR1 and CDR2 are SGDLS and YYNGEE.

The sample holds many counts of this clonotype. The chain has TRBV28 and TRBJ2-5; no firm D call. Trimming left V 3 bases short and J 1 base short, with 15 bases between. The germline V gene encodes CDR1 MDHEN and CDR2 SYDVKM. The CDR3 length is 16 residues. The CDR3 sequence is CASSLLMADIQETQYF. The CDR3 nucleotides are TGTGCCAGCAGTTTGTTAATGGCGGATATCCAAGAGACCCAGTACTTC.